The subject of this entry is one TCR beta chain. Its specificity is not known. This record belongs to a study of OX40 agonist ivuxolimab in advanced cancers. Study-level results: The study found that CD8+ T cells averaged more expanded clones than CD4+.

Germline V gene sequence: CDR1 SQVTM, CDR2 ANQGSEA. Trimming took 3 bases from V and 7 from J; bases not matched to a gene: 11. This CDR3 comprises 15 residues. Produced via immunoSEQ multiplex PCR; TCRdb's table is partial and in-frame only. This sample has some 64,000 clones, with roughly 80% found just once. The sample in question was CD4+ or CD8+ T cells sorted from blood, obtained in a trial of the OX40 agonist ivuxolimab. The receptor's source is an adult with an advanced solid tumor such as melanoma, head and neck, liver or kidney cancer. V and J are TRBV29-1 and TRBJ1-4; 7 bases agree with TRBD1. CDR3 DNA: TGCAGCGTTGACAATCCCCGGGACAGCCCTGAAAAACTGTTTTTT. Amino acid sequence: CSVDNPRDSPEKLFF. Supplemented by reference TRBV29-1 and TRBJ1-4, the full variable domain reads SAVISQKPSRDICQRGTSLTIQCQVDSQVTMMFWYRQQPGQSLTLIATANQGSEATYESGFVIDKFPISRPNLTFSTLTVSNMSPEDSSIYLCSVDNPRDSPEKLFFGSGTQLSVL.